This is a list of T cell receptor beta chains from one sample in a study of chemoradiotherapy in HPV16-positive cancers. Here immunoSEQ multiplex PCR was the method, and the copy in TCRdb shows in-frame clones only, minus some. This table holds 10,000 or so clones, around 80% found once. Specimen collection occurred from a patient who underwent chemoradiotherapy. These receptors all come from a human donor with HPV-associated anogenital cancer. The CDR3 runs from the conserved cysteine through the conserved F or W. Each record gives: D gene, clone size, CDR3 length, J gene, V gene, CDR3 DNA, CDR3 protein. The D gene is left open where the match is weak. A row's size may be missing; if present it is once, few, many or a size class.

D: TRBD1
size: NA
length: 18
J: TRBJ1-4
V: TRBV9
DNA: TGTGCCAGCAGCGTAGGATCAGGGGGGCAAGCGACTAATGAAAAACTGTTTTTT
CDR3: CASSVGSGGQATNEKLFF

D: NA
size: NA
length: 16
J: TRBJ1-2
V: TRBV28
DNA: TGTGCCAGCAGTCCACCCCGGGGGGCAGAGGACTATGGCTACACCTTC
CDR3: CASSPPRGAEDYGYTF

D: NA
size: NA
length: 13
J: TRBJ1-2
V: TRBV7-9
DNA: TGTGCCAGCAGCTTAGATACAGAAGATGGCTACACCTTC
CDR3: CASSLDTEDGYTF

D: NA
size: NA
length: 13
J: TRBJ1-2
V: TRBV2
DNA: TGTGCCAGCAGTGATGGGTCCCACTATGGCTACACCTTC
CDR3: CASSDGSHYGYTF

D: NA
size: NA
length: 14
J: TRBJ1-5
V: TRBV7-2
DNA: TGTGCCAGCAGCTTGTACGGTAGCAATCAGCCCCAGCATTTT
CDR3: CASSLYGSNQPQHF

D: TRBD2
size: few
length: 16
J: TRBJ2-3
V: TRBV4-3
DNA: TGCGCCAGCAGCCGACTAGCGGGGGGGCTGACAGATACGCAGTATTTT
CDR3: CASSRLAGGLTDTQYF

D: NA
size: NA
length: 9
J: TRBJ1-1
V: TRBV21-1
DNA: TGTGCCAGCGGGACGGGGGCTTTCTTT
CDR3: CASGTGAFF

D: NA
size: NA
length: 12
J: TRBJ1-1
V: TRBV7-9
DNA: TGTGCCAGCAGCCTAAGGGGAGAGGAAGCTTTCTTT
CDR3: CASSLRGEEAFF

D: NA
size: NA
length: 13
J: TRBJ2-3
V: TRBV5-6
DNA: TGTGCCAGCAGCCCACAGGGTACAGATACGCAGTATTTT
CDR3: CASSPQGTDTQYF

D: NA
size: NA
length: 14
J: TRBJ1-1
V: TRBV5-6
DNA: TGTGCCAGCAGCTTGGACATGATGAACACTGAAGCTTTCTTT
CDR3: CASSLDMMNTEAFF

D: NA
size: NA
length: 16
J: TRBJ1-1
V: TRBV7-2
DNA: TGTGCCAGCAGCCCCAGGTCGAGGGCGTTTAGATCTGAAGCTTTCTTT
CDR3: CASSPRSRAFRSEAFF

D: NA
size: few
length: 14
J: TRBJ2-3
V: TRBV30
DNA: TGTGCCTGGAGTGAGGGGCGGCACACAGATACGCAGTATTTT
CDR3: CAWSEGRHTDTQYF

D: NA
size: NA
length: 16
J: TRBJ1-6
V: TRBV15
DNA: TGTGCCACCAGCAGGAGCAAAGGCTCCTATAATTCACCCCTCCACTTT
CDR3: CATSRSKGSYNSPLHF

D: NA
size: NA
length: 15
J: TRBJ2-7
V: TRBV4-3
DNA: TGCGCCAGCAGCCGGGACCCCCTAAGCTCCTACGAGCAGTACTTC
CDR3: CASSRDPLSSYEQYF

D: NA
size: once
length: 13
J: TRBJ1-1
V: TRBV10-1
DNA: TGCGCCAGCAGTTCGACACAGAACACTGAAGCTTTCTTT
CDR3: CASSSTQNTEAFF

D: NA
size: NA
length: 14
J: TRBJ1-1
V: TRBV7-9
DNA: TGTGCCAGCAGTTCCCCCCCCGGAGGCACCGAAGCTTTCTTT
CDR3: CASSSPPGGTEAFF

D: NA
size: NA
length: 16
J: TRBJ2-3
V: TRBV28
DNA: TGTGCCAGCAGTTTCCCTGCTTCCGCTAGCACAGATACGCAGTATTTT
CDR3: CASSFPASASTDTQYF

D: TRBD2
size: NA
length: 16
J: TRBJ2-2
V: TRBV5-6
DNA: TGTGCCAGCAGCTTGTTCGGGGGGGCGAGCACCGGGGAGCTGTTTTTT
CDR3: CASSLFGGASTGELFF

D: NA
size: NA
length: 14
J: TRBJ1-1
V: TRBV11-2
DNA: TGTGCCAGCAGCTTCTCCATCCGGACAGATGAAGCTTTCTTT
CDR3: CASSFSIRTDEAFF

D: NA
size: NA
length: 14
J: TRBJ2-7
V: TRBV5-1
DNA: TGCGCCAGCAGCTTGGGGTCAGGGGAATACGAGCAGTACTTC
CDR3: CASSLGSGEYEQYF

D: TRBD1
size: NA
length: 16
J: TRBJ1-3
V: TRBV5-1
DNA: TGCGCCAGCAGCGACCGGGACAGGTTGACCGGAAACACCATATATTTT
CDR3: CASSDRDRLTGNTIYF

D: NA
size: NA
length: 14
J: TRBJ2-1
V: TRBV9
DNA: TGTGCCAGCAGCGCATTACACAGGGCCAATGAGCAGTTCTTC
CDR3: CASSALHRANEQFF

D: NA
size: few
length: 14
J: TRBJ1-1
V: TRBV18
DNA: TGTGCCAGCTCACTCGAGACAGGACGTAGTTCGGCTTTCTTT
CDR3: CASSLETGRSSAFF

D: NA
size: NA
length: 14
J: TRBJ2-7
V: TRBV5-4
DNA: TGTGCCAGCAGTCTCCGGGGGGCCGGATACGAGCAGTACTTC
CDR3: CASSLRGAGYEQYF

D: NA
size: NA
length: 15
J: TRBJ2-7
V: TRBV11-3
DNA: TGTGCCAGCCCCCAGGCGACAGGGTGGGAGGGCGAGCAGTACTTC
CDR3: CASPQATGWEGEQYF

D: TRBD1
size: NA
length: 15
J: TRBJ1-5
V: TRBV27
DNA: TGTGCCAGCAGTTTCAGGGGGCTTGTGGGTCAGCCCCAGCATTTT
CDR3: CASSFRGLVGQPQHF

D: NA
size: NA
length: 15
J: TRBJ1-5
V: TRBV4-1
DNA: TGCGCCAGCAGCCAAGATTGGCAGGGCAATCAGCCCCAGCATTTT
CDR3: CASSQDWQGNQPQHF

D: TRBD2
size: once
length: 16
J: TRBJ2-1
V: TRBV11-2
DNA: TGTGCCAGCAGCTCGCGGACTAGTGGCCCGTCTACTGAGCAGTTCTTC
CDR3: CASSSRTSGPSTEQFF

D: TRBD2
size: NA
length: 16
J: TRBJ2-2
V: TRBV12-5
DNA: TGTGCTAGTGGTTTGGCCGGGACGGGGGGCACCGGGGAGCTGTTTTTT
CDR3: CASGLAGTGGTGELFF

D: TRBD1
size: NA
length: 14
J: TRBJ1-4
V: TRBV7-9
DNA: TGTGCCAGCAGCTTTCGGACAGGGGGCGAAAAACTGTTTTTT
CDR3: CASSFRTGGEKLFF

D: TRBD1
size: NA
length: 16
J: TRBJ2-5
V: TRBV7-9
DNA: TGTGCCAGCAGCTTGGGGGACAGGGGGCTTCAAGAGACCCAGTACTTC
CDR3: CASSLGDRGLQETQYF

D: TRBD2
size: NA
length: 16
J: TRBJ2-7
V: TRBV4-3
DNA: TGCGCCAGCAGCCAAGATTCGGGAGGGAGGTCCTACGAGCAGTACTTC
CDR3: CASSQDSGGRSYEQYF

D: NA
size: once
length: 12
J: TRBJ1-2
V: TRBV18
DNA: TGTGCCAGCTCACCTACGTCCTATGGCTACACCTTC
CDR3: CASSPTSYGYTF

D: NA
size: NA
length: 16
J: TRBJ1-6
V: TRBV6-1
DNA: TGTGCCAGCAATGAAGCCTCGAGCTCCTATAATTCACCCCTCCACTTT
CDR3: CASNEASSSYNSPLHF

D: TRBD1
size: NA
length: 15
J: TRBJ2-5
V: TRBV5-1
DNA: TGCGCCAGCAGCTTGTGGGGGACAGGAGAAGAGACCCAGTACTTC
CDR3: CASSLWGTGEETQYF

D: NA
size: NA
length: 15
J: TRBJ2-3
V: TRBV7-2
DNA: TGTGCCAGCAGCTTAGGACAATTTCGCACAGATACGCAGTATTTT
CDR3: CASSLGQFRTDTQYF

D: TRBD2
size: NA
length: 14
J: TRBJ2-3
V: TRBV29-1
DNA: TGCAGCTCCCCAACTAGCGGGGGGCGAGATACGCAGTATTTT
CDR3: CSSPTSGGRDTQYF

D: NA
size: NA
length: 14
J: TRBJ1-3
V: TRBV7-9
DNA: TGTGCCAGCAGCGACACCGACTCTGGAAACACCATATATTTT
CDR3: CASSDTDSGNTIYF

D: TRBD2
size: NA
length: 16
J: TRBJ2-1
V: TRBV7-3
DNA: TGTGCCAGCAGCTTAAACGGGGGGGGGACCAACAATGAGCAGTTCTTC
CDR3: CASSLNGGGTNNEQFF

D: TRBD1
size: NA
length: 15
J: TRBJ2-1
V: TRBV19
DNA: TGTGCCAGTACCCCCCGGGACAGGGGGCTTAATGAGCAGTTCTTC
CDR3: CASTPRDRGLNEQFF

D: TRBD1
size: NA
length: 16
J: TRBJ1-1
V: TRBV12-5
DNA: TGTGCTAGTGGTTTGGCCTCCGGGACAGGGAACACTGAAGCTTTCTTT
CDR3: CASGLASGTGNTEAFF

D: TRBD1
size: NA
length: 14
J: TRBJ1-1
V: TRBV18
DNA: TGTGCCAGCTCACCCGACAGGGTTACGACTGAAGCTTTCTTT
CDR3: CASSPDRVTTEAFF

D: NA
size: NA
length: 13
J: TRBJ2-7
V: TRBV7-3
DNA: TGTGCCAGCAGCTTAACGGGCGGTTCCGAGCAGTACTTC
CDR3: CASSLTGGSEQYF

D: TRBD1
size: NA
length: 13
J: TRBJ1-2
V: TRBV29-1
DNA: TGCAGCGATTCACCGGGACAGAACTATGGCTACACCTTC
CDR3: CSDSPGQNYGYTF

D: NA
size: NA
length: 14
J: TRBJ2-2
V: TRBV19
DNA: TGTGCCAGCAGCAACGGCGTATTGTCCGGGGAGCTGTTTTTT
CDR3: CASSNGVLSGELFF